A single sample is the source of the 2 T cell receptor beta chains below, sequenced in a study of blood T cell repertoires in COVID-19. The assay was immunoSEQ multiplex PCR, and TCRdb's table has in-frame clones only and misses some. The table lists 140,000 to 150,000 clones, 80% of them singletons. The sequenced sample was peripheral blood. Receptors were obtained from a man in his 70s who had recovered from COVID-19.

The chain uses TRBV5-1 and TRBJ2-1; 10 bases are shared with TRBD2. Germline CDR1 reads SGHRS; CDR2 reads YFSETQ. V shed 5 bases and J 8 bases; nucleotides not matched to a gene: 10. CDR3 length: 15 residues. The CDR3 is CASSKLAGSFDEQFF. Here the CDR3 DNA reads TGCGCCAGCAGTAAACTAGCGGGATCGTTCGATGAGCAGTTCTTC.

This sequence joins TRBV12-5 and TRBJ1-3; maybe TRBD1 (6 bases). Germline CDR1 reads LGHNT; CDR2 reads FRNRAP. This CDR3 spans 14 amino acids. The V end lost 1 base, the J end lost 4 bases, and 8 bases lay between the germline ends. The CDR3 DNA follows: TGTGCTAGTGGTTTGGACAGGGCGGGAAACACCATATATTTT. This gives the protein CASGLDRAGNTIYF.